This entry describes one TCR beta chain. Antigen unknown. The data stem from a study of CD8+CD57+ T cells in acquired aplastic anemia. Background on the study: Yields of DNA that came from sorted CD4+ and CD8+ cells averaged roughly 3.2 ug.

The germline V gene has CDR1 DFQATT and CDR2 SNEGSKA (reference sequence). Trimming stripped 2 bases from V and 2 bases from J, with 6 bases between. This CDR3 spans 12 amino acids. It was patients with CD8+CD57+ cell expansion by flow cytometry who were chosen for sequencing. TCR beta VDJ and CDR3 were profiled, and genomic DNA was the template. TCRdb itself ran the reads through MiXCR, one entry per CDR3 protein. Of some 150,000 distinct CDR3 sequences listed, about two thirds are singletons. Findings and caveats of the study: Patients did not significantly differ from controls in CD8+ Simpson's diversity. Some 31 shared CD8+ CDR3s appeared highly expressed within patients' immunodominant clones.

Sample: sorted CD4+, CD8+, or CD8+CD57+ T cells (not recorded which) from PBMCs. This sequence was found in a human donor with aplastic anemia. V and J are TRBV20-1 and TRBJ2-5; the D is unclear. The CDR3 nucleotides are TGCAGTGCTAGATCCCTACAAGAGACCCAGTACTTC. Protein: CSARSLQETQYF.